This T cell receptor beta chain stems from a study of blood T cell repertoires in COVID-19. At the level of the study: Sites in the United States, Italy and Spain provided acute and convalescent COVID-19 samples.

In the authors' methods: Amplification of reference gene primers provided the estimated nucleated cell counts. Libraries were prepared by immunoSEQ multiplex PCR; TCRdb keeps only in-frame clonotypes and omits some of them. That table gives V, J and clone size, and the DNA gave D and trimming. Of roughly 150,000 clones listed, just under 80% were seen once; the top ten hold approximately 15%. The CDR3 spans 15 residues. Germline V gene sequence: CDR1 LNHNV, CDR2 YYDKDF (reference sequence). Trimming shortened V by 0 bases and J by 2 bases, and 10 bases separated the two germline ends. The clonotype was recovered from a woman older than 75 with acute or convalescent COVID-19. The sample comprised peripheral blood. The chain uses TRBV15 and TRBJ2-5; D is perhaps TRBD1 (5 bases). The CDR3 sequence: CATSRDPTAQETQYF. CDR3 sequence (DNA): TGTGCCACCAGCAGAGACCCGACAGCGCAAGAGACCCAGTACTTC.